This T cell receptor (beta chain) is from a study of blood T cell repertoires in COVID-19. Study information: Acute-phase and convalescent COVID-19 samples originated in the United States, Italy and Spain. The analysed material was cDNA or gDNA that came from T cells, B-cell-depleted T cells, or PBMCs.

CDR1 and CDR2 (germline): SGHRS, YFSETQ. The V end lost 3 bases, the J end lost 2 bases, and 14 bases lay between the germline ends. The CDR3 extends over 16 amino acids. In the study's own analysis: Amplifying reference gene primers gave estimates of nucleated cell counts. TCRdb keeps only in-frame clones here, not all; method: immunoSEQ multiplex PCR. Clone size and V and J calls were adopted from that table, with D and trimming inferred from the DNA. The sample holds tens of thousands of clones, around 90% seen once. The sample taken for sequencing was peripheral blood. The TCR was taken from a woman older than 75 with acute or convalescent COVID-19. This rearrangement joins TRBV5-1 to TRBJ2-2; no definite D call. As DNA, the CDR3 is TGCGCCAGCAGCTCCAGTCCGACTCTTAACACCGGGGAGCTGTTTTTT. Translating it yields CASSSSPTLNTGELFF.